Below are 15 T cell receptor beta chains sequenced from a single sample in a study of blood T cell repertoires in COVID-19. The protocol was immunoSEQ multiplex PCR, while the TCRdb copy is restricted to in-frame clones and leaves out a portion. Of some 110,000 clones listed, around 84% were seen once; the top ten hold 3.5% to 4%. The sequencing sample was made of PBMCs or T cells enriched from blood (not recorded which). The source of these receptors is a woman between 25 and 40 years old who had recovered from COVID-19.

The chain combines TRBV3-1 (or the pseudogene TRBV3-2) with TRBJ1-4; D might be TRBD1 (6 bases). Per germline, CDR1 LGHDT and CDR2 YNNKEL (reference sequence). This CDR3 is built from 19 residues. The V end was cut by 0 bases, the J end by 7 bases, with 24 bases between. The CDR3, as DNA: TGTGCCAGCAGCCAAGATGCCAGGAAAGGAAGGACAGCTAGTGAAAAACTGTTTTTT. Translating gives CASSQDARKGRTASEKLFF.

The rearrangement joins TRBV4-3 to TRBJ2-1; a possible D gene is TRBD1 (5 bases). Deletions cut 0 bases from V and 5 bases from J, with 11 bases between. The CDR3 is 15 amino acids. CDR1 LGHNA and CDR2 YSLEER come from the germline V gene. CDR3 in amino acids: CASSQDGLDNNEQFF. The CDR3 bases are TGCGCCAGCAGCCAAGATGGGCTGGACAACAATGAGCAGTTCTTC.

The rearrangement joins TRBV7-2 to TRBJ1-5; perhaps TRBD1 as D (5 bases). V dropped 5 bases and J dropped 6 bases, with 11 bases sitting between them. The V gene's germline CDR1 is SGHTA and CDR2 FQGNSA. This CDR3 contains 13 residues. DNA for the CDR3: TGTGCCAGCAGCCCGCGGGGCGGTCAGCCCCAGCATTTT. Protein sequence: CASSPRGGQPQHF.

This chain uses TRBV27 with TRBJ2-6; possibly TRBD1 for D (5 bases). This CDR3 is built from 14 residues. Germline CDR1 is MNHEY and CDR2 is SMNVEV (reference sequence). Between the trimmed V and J ends, which lost 9 bases and 4 bases, there was a span of 13 bases. The CDR3 bases are TGTGCCAGTACACAGGTGTCCGGGGCCAACGTCCTGACTTTC. The encoded protein is CASTQVSGANVLTF.

This chain uses TRBV28 with TRBJ1-1; D may be TRBD1 (6 bases). Per germline, CDR1 MDHEN and CDR2 SYDVKM. There are 14 residues in the CDR3. Trimming left V 6 bases short and J 1 base short, with 12 bases between. CDR3 residues: CASSATGRNTEAFF. CDR3 DNA sequence: TGTGCCAGCAGCGCCACAGGGAGGAACACTGAAGCTTTCTTT.

The chain combines TRBV5-1 with TRBJ1-3; 7 bases are a match to TRBD1. The trim removed 4 bases at V and 9 bases at J, leaving 16 bases unmatched. There are 16 residues in the CDR3. Germline loops: CDR1 SGHRS, CDR2 YFSETQ. Written as DNA, the CDR3 is TGCGCCAGCAGCCCGACCAACAGGGGCCCCCGAAGCACCATATATTTT. It specifies CASSPTNRGPRSTIYF. The full variable domain, with the rest looked up from reference TRBV5-1 and TRBJ1-3, is KAGVTQTPRYLIKTRGQQVTLSCSPISGHRSVSWYQQTPGQGLQFLFEYFSETQRNKGNFPGRFSGRQFSNSRSEMNVSTLELGDSALYLCASSPTNRGPRSTIYFGEGSWLTVV.

The chain recombines TRBV6-1 with TRBJ1-4, with D maybe TRBD1 (5 bases). Per germline, CDR1 MNHNS and CDR2 SASEGT. The CDR3 runs to 17 residues. Deletions cut 3 bases from V and 5 bases from J, with 19 bases between. The CDR3 DNA sequence: TGTGCCAGCAGTGACAGTAGGCAGGGAGGAGTAAATGAAAAACTGTTTTTT. As protein: CASSDSRQGGVNEKLFF.

This sequence joins TRBV9 and TRBJ1-2; D unclear. CDR1 SGDLS and CDR2 YYNGEE come from the germline V gene. The CDR3 spans 15 residues. Trimming pared 4 bases from V and 4 bases from J, leaving 17 bases between. CDR3 DNA: TGTGCCAGCAGCCCGTTTTACCGGGAGTCCTATGGCTACACCTTC. Translating it yields CASSPFYRESYGYTF.

This sequence joins TRBV7-8 and TRBJ2-4, with 7 bases aligning to TRBD2. The germline V gene encodes CDR1 SGHVS and CDR2 FQNEAQ. The CDR3 is made up of 14 amino acids. Trimming at V came to 5 bases and at J to 7 bases, leaving 8 bases not matched to a gene. CDR3 DNA: TGTGCCAGCAGCCCCCGTCGGGGGGTGAACATTCAGTACTTC. Its translation is CASSPRRGVNIQYF.

This clone was counted between two and nine times. This rearrangement joins TRBV29-1 to TRBJ1-1; D is possibly TRBD1 (6 bases). Trimming took off 6 bases at V and 2 bases at J, with 16 bases between the two ends. The V gene's germline CDR1 is SQVTM and CDR2 ANQGSEA. CDR3 length: 14 amino acids. CDR3 sequence (DNA): TGCAGCGTCCGGACTGGACAGCTAAACACTGAAGCTTTCTTT. It translates to CSVRTGQLNTEAFF.

The J gene is TRBJ1-1, the V gene TRBV4-1, with TRBD1 as a possible D gene (6 bases). Germline assignment: CDR1 MGHRA and CDR2 YSYEKL. There are 15 residues in the CDR3. Trimming stripped 3 bases from V and 1 base from J, with 12 bases between. The CDR3 DNA reads as TGCGCCAGCAGCCACCCCGGACAGCAGAACACTGAAGCTTTCTTT. Encoded protein: CASSHPGQQNTEAFF.

V usage is TRBV4-1 and J usage is TRBJ2-5; 11 positions agree with TRBD2. With 6 bases clipped from V and 2 bases from J, the junction kept 11 bases outside the gene matches. This CDR3 region has 17 residues. Germline V gives CDR1 MGHRA, CDR2 YSYEKL. CDR3 residues: CASRPGLAVTRQETQYF. The DNA of the CDR3 is TGCGCCAGCAGGCCGGGACTAGCGGTGACTAGGCAAGAGACCCAGTACTTC.

The chain is built from TRBV5-1 and TRBJ2-7; 8 nucleotides agree with TRBD1. This CDR3 comprises 15 residues. Germline assignment: CDR1 SGHRS and CDR2 YFSETQ. The junction had 8 bases not matched to a gene; V was cut back by 0 bases and J by 6 bases. The CDR3 loop is CASSLEPGGASEQYF. The CDR3 nucleotides read TGCGCCAGCAGCTTGGAACCAGGGGGCGCTTCCGAGCAGTACTTC.

The chain couples TRBV18 to TRBJ1-2; possible D gene TRBD1, 5 bases. Germline V gene data show CDR1 as KGHSH and CDR2 as LQKENI. This CDR3 is 14 amino acids long. The ends were cut back, 6 bases at V and 2 bases at J, with 13 bases in the middle. CDR3 sequence reads: CASSPGRANYGYTF. The CDR3 DNA is TGTGCCAGCTCTCCCGGCAGGGCCAACTATGGCTACACCTTC.

The rearrangement joins TRBV19 to TRBJ1-2, with 8 bases matching TRBD1. Germline V gene lookup returns CDR1 LNHDA and CDR2 SQIVND (reference sequence). The CDR3 has 14 residues. V shed 5 bases and J 4 bases; nucleotides not matched to a gene: 6. CDR3 amino acids: CASSPGTGAYGYTF. For the CDR3, the DNA is TGTGCCAGTAGTCCTGGGACAGGAGCCTATGGCTACACCTTC.